The T cell receptor (beta chain) under discussion was sequenced for a study of T-cell memory formation after mild COVID-19. Whole-study context: Among the donors, TCR clusters were largely specific to each donor.

Study-level points and caveats: Mainly CM and EM harbored the contracting CD4+ clones; mainly EMRA harbored the CD8+ ones.

This clonotype was observed a handful of times. Antigen unknown. Constant-segment primers and 5'RACE yielded cDNA libraries for TCR alpha and TCR beta, each carrying sample barcodes and UMIs. MiXCR, run by TCRdb on the 5' RACE reads, gives a single entry per CDR3 protein. The repertoire holds roughly 310,000 distinct CDR3 sequences, with roughly 15% as singletons. This clonotype was sampled from a man aged 18 to 29 who had mild COVID-19 (a few samples of this study predate the infection). Cell type and time point are not known. Input material: PBMCs or a T cell subset sorted from them (not recorded which).

DNA for the CDR3: TGCGCCAGCAGCTCGCCCCCTCCAGGGACCCCAGATACGCAGTATTTT. Translating it yields CASSSPPPGTPDTQYF. V gene TRBV5-1 combines with J gene TRBJ2-3; TRBD1 or TRBD2 may be the D gene (5 bases each). The CDR3 length is 16 residues. CDR1 SGHRS and CDR2 YFSETQ come from the germline V gene. Between the trimmed V and J ends, which lost 3 bases and 4 bases, there was a span of 18 bases.